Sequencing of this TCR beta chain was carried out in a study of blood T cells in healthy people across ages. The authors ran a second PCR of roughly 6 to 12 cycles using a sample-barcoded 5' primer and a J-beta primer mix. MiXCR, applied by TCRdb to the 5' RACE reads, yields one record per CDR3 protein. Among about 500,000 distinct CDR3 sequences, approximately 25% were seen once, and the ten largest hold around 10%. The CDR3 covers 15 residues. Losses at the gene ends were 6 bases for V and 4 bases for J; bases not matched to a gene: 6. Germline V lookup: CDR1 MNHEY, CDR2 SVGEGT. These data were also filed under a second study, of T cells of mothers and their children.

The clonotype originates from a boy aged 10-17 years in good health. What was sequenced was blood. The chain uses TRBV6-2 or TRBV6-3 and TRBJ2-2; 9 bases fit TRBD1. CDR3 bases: TGTGCCAGCAGCCGACAGGGGGTCCCCACCGGGGAGCTGTTTTTT. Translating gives CASSRQGVPTGELFF.